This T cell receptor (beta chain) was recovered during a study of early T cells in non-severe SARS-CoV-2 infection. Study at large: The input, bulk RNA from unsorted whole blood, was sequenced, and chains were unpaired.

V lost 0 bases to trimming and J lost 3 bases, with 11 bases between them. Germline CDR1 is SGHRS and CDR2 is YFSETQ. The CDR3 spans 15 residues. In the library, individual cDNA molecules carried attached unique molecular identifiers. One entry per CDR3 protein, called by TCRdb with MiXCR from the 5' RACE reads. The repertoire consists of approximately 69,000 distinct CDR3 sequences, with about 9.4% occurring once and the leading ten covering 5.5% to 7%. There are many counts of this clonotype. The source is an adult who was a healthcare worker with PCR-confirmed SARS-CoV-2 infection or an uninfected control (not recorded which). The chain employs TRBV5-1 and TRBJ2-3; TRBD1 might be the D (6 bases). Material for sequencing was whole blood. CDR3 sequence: CASSLESGQTDTQYF. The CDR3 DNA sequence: TGCGCCAGCAGCTTGGAATCAGGACAGACAGATACGCAGTATTTT.